The sequence of this TCR beta chain was determined in a study of cytomegalovirus exposure and HLA in healthy donors (dated by TCRdb to about 2017). Notes on the research overall: According to a later analysis, the 120 or so validation repertoires were produced on the same platform as the 600 to 850 repertoires of the first cohort. The aim of the study was to test whether cataloging public T cell receptors could identify signatures of past pathogen exposure. A separate validation cohort of some 130 different subjects was used in addition to the approximately 670-subject first cohort. To predict cytomegalovirus infection status, the study brought together high-throughput TCR immunosequencing, statistical association of individual TCRs with disease status, and machine learning.

Separate from the roughly 650-subject first cohort, the validation cohort of more than 90 subjects was the group to which the donors belonged. Concerning this clone: It has no known antigen specificity. There are no base qualities to consult, and no much larger clone falls within one base.

The CDR3 runs 16 amino acids, cysteine and phenylalanine included. The read is trimmed to its CDR3 DNA, 48 bases read in frame from base 1. Germline trimming amounts to 4 bases on V and 2 bases on J, with 8 as the count of junction bases outside the gene matches. As encoded in the germline V gene (reference sequence), CDR1 is LNHNV while CDR2 is YYDKDF. Libraries were constructed by the immunoSEQ multiplex PCR assay. In the paper's pipeline: A statistical classification framework was built to diagnose cytomegalovirus status from the catalog of TCR beta chain sequences. The clones in this table, taken by TCRdb from immuneACCESS, are in-frame only. Not every clone is retained; where verified, under half of the shortfall comes from an unresolved V gene, and the cause of the rest is unknown. V and J calls and clone size are those listed in that table; D and trimming were worked out from the DNA. A total of roughly 100,000 clones appear in this sample, roughly nine tenths of them only once. The ten largest account for 4% of the sample.

What the research found in general, with its limitations: Three of the identified cytomegalovirus-associated TCR beta chains were confirmed in vitro to be specific for cytomegalovirus antigens. A total of 150 or so TCR beta chains were listed by the study as associated with cytomegalovirus. In a later analysis, TCRs clustered in the first cohort were found to also tend to co-occur in the approximately 110 validation repertoires, with 94% of cluster scores above 0. According to the authors, the approach could potentially be generalized to other disease states and immunological phenotypes. The classifier was reported to diagnose cytomegalovirus status with high specificity and sensitivity in both the original and validation cohorts. Most TCR sequences were observed very rarely across donors, whereas some public TCRs were present in many individuals. A later analysis had no HLA typing for the validation cohort, so co-occurrence there was scored across all 130 or so repertoires.

The chain couples TRBV15 to TRBJ2-4; 7 of the junction bases match TRBD1. This sequence originates from a woman under 30 in good health and CMV-seropositive. Sample: PBMCs. The CDR3 here reads CATSTHRGGPKNIQYF. In nucleotide form, the sequence is TGTGCCACCAGCACCCACAGGGGTGGGCCCAAAAACATTCAGTACTTC.